These T cell receptor beta chains were read from a single sample in a study of breast tumors, draining lymph nodes, adjacent tissues. TCRdb redid the calling of the multiplex PCR reads with MiXCR, one entry per CDR3 protein. The sample consists of about 230,000 distinct CDR3 sequences, approximately 31% of them appearing once. The sample comprised axillary lymph node tissue. The source of these receptors is a female donor with breast cancer. Some clones in this sample may be carry-over from other donors' samples. The CDR3 runs from the conserved cysteine through the conserved F or W. Fields, in order: clone size, V gene, J gene, D gene, CDR3 protein, CDR3 DNA. The D gene is left open where the match is weak. Expanded clones get a size class; other rows say once, few or many, or leave the size out.

abundance: many
v_gene: TRBV18
j_gene: TRBJ1-5
d_gene: -
CDR3aa: CASSEVTNQPQHF
CDR3nt: TGTGCCAGCTCCGAGGTTACCAATCAGCCCCAGCATTTT

abundance: many
v_gene: TRBV18
j_gene: TRBJ2-7
d_gene: -
CDR3aa: CASSPLGFTSSYEQYF
CDR3nt: TGTGCCAGCTCACCACTCGGATTTACATCCTCCTACGAGCAGTACTTC

abundance: -
v_gene: TRBV2
j_gene: TRBJ1-4
d_gene: -
CDR3aa: CTSSEKLFF
CDR3nt: TGTACCAGCAGTGAAAAACTGTTTTTT

abundance: -
v_gene: TRBV2
j_gene: TRBJ2-1
d_gene: TRBD2
CDR3aa: CASGGGGSEMTEQFF
CDR3nt: TGTGCCAGTGGGGGAGGCGGGAGCGAGATGACTGAGCAGTTCTTC

abundance: many
v_gene: TRBV6-6
j_gene: TRBJ1-5
d_gene: TRBD1
CDR3aa: CASTNNGRGRGQPQHF
CDR3nt: TGTGCCAGCACCAATAATGGCAGGGGGCGCGGTCAGCCCCAGCATTTT

abundance: many
v_gene: TRBV7-9
j_gene: TRBJ2-7
d_gene: -
CDR3aa: CASSLSGQAYEQYF
CDR3nt: TGTGCCAGCAGCTTATCGGGGCAGGCCTACGAGCAGTACTTC

abundance: many
v_gene: TRBV25-1
j_gene: TRBJ2-2
d_gene: -
CDR3aa: CASSRPRGGTGELFF
CDR3nt: TGTGCCAGCAGCCGCCCCCGAGGGGGGACCGGGGAGCTGTTTTTT

abundance: many
v_gene: TRBV12-3/TRBV12-4
j_gene: TRBJ2-1
d_gene: TRBD2
CDR3aa: CASSLLAGVSYNEQFF
CDR3nt: TGTGCCAGCAGTTTGCTAGCGGGGGTCTCCTACAATGAGCAGTTCTTC

abundance: -
v_gene: TRBV7-9
j_gene: TRBJ2-3
d_gene: TRBD2
CDR3aa: CASSLGLAGRTLTDTQYF
CDR3nt: TGTGCCAGCAGCTTGGGACTAGCGGGACGCACACTCACAGATACGCAGTATTTT

abundance: many
v_gene: TRBV7-2
j_gene: TRBJ2-7
d_gene: -
CDR3aa: CASSFAAGNEQYF
CDR3nt: TGTGCCAGCAGCTTCGCGGCCGGGAACGAGCAGTACTTC

abundance: -
v_gene: TRBV7-2
j_gene: TRBJ2-3
d_gene: TRBD2
CDR3aa: CASSLKRGNEQYF
CDR3nt: TGTGCCAGCAGCTTAAAGCGGGGCAATGAGCAGTATTTT

abundance: once
v_gene: TRBV15
j_gene: TRBJ1-5
d_gene: -
CDR3aa: CATSRDLRGNQPQHF
CDR3nt: TGTGCCACCAGCAGAGATCTTCGAGGCAATCAGCCCCAGCATTTT

abundance: -
v_gene: TRBV18
j_gene: TRBJ2-3
d_gene: TRBD2
CDR3aa: CASSRAGGSTDTQYF
CDR3nt: TGTGCCAGCTCCCGAGCGGGAGGTAGCACAGATACGCAGTATTTT

abundance: many
v_gene: TRBV4-1
j_gene: TRBJ2-7
d_gene: -
CDR3aa: CASTPQPLVDAYEQYF
CDR3nt: TGCGCCAGCACCCCCCAGCCCTTAGTAGATGCCTACGAGCAGTACTTC

abundance: many
v_gene: TRBV7-9
j_gene: TRBJ2-7
d_gene: -
CDR3aa: CASSQEDNGYEQYF
CDR3nt: TGTGCCAGCAGCCAAGAGGACAACGGCTACGAGCAGTACTTC

abundance: many
v_gene: TRBV19
j_gene: TRBJ2-1
d_gene: -
CDR3aa: CASSIDGVLSGGPTYNEQFF
CDR3nt: TGTGCCAGTAGTATAGACGGTGTCCTTAGCGGAGGGCCAACCTACAATGAGCAGTTCTTC

abundance: -
v_gene: TRBV5-1
j_gene: TRBJ1-3
d_gene: -
CDR3aa: CVSSLVGRDNTNAIYF
CDR3nt: TGCGTCAGCAGCTTGGTTGGCAGGGACAATACAAACGCCATATATTTT

abundance: -
v_gene: TRBV5-6
j_gene: TRBJ1-2
d_gene: -
CDR3aa: CASSLTRPNYGYTF
CDR3nt: TGTGCCAGCAGCTTGACCCGACCTAACTATGGCTACACCTTC

abundance: many
v_gene: TRBV9
j_gene: TRBJ1-2
d_gene: -
CDR3aa: CASSVAPGGYGYTF
CDR3nt: TGTGCCAGCAGCGTAGCTCCCGGGGGCTATGGCTACACCTTC

abundance: many
v_gene: TRBV20-1
j_gene: TRBJ2-1
d_gene: TRBD2
CDR3aa: CSAREGGLAGQNEQFF
CDR3nt: TGCAGTGCTAGAGAAGGAGGACTAGCGGGCCAGAATGAGCAGTTCTTC

abundance: many
v_gene: TRBV20-1
j_gene: TRBJ1-4
d_gene: TRBD1
CDR3aa: CSARAGQGIRKNEKLFF
CDR3nt: TGCAGTGCTAGGGCGGGACAGGGGATACGAAAAAATGAAAAACTGTTTTTT

abundance: many
v_gene: TRBV18
j_gene: TRBJ2-7
d_gene: -
CDR3aa: CASSPYGASGEQYF
CDR3nt: TGTGCCAGCTCACCTTACGGGGCTAGTGGCGAGCAGTACTTC

abundance: once
v_gene: TRBV7-2
j_gene: TRBJ2-1
d_gene: -
CDR3aa: CASGHGQNYNEQFF
CDR3nt: TGTGCCAGCGGCCATGGACAGAACTACAATGAGCAGTTCTTC

abundance: many
v_gene: TRBV14
j_gene: TRBJ2-1
d_gene: TRBD2
CDR3aa: CASSQDSGRGYYNEQFF
CDR3nt: TGTGCCAGCAGCCAAGATAGCGGGAGAGGTTACTACAATGAGCAGTTCTTC

abundance: many
v_gene: TRBV10-1
j_gene: TRBJ1-5
d_gene: TRBD1
CDR3aa: CASTDRDSNQPQHF
CDR3nt: TGCGCCAGTACGGACAGGGACAGCAATCAGCCCCAGCATTTT

abundance: -
v_gene: TRBV6-6
j_gene: TRBJ2-1
d_gene: TRBD1
CDR3aa: CASGHGDRALGEQFF
CDR3nt: TGTGCCAGCGGTCACGGGGACAGGGCCCTCGGTGAGCAGTTCTTC

abundance: many
v_gene: TRBV5-8
j_gene: TRBJ1-4
d_gene: -
CDR3aa: CASSFNTDPFEKLFF
CDR3nt: TGTGCCAGCAGCTTTAACACAGACCCTTTTGAAAAACTGTTTTTT

abundance: -
v_gene: TRBV20-1
j_gene: TRBJ2-5
d_gene: TRBD2
CDR3aa: CSARRTSGAETQYF
CDR3nt: TGCAGTGCTCGGAGGACTAGCGGGGCGGAGACCCAGTACTTC

abundance: many
v_gene: TRBV7-2
j_gene: TRBJ2-2
d_gene: -
CDR3aa: CASIEAANTGELFF
CDR3nt: TGTGCCAGCATCGAGGCCGCGAACACCGGGGAGCTGTTTTTT

abundance: many
v_gene: TRBV5-1
j_gene: TRBJ2-7
d_gene: -
CDR3aa: CASSLRTGSSYEQYF
CDR3nt: TGCGCCAGCAGCTTGCGGACGGGAAGCTCCTACGAGCAGTACTTC

abundance: many
v_gene: TRBV11-2
j_gene: TRBJ2-7
d_gene: -
CDR3aa: CASSLGGLYEQYF
CDR3nt: TGTGCCAGCAGCTTAGGAGGCCTCTACGAGCAGTACTTC

abundance: few
v_gene: TRBV18
j_gene: TRBJ2-6
d_gene: -
CDR3aa: CASSPDRRQFSGANVLTF
CDR3nt: TGTGCCAGCTCACCAGACCGACGACAATTCTCTGGGGCCAACGTCCTGACTTTC

abundance: many
v_gene: TRBV2
j_gene: TRBJ1-1
d_gene: -
CDR3aa: CASRGRSGMNTEAFF
CDR3nt: TGTGCCAGCCGTGGGAGATCTGGGATGAACACTGAAGCTTTCTTT

abundance: many
v_gene: TRBV11-2
j_gene: TRBJ2-3
d_gene: TRBD2
CDR3aa: CASSHQREWGADTQYF
CDR3nt: TGTGCCAGCAGCCACCAGCGGGAGTGGGGGGCAGATACGCAGTATTTT

abundance: many
v_gene: TRBV5-1
j_gene: TRBJ2-3
d_gene: -
CDR3aa: CASSLDQGDTQYF
CDR3nt: TGCGCCAGCAGCTTAGACCAGGGGGATACGCAGTATTTT

abundance: many
v_gene: TRBV30
j_gene: TRBJ1-2
d_gene: -
CDR3aa: CAWRTGGYGYTF
CDR3nt: TGTGCCTGGAGAACAGGAGGCTATGGCTACACCTTC

abundance: many
v_gene: TRBV6-1
j_gene: TRBJ1-3
d_gene: -
CDR3aa: CASSERGASGNTIYF
CDR3nt: TGTGCCAGCAGTGAAAGAGGGGCATCTGGAAACACCATATATTTT

abundance: many
v_gene: TRBV2
j_gene: TRBJ2-7
d_gene: TRBD1
CDR3aa: CASYRSGTASSYEQYF
CDR3nt: TGTGCCAGCTACCGAAGTGGGACAGCGAGCTCCTACGAGCAGTACTTC

abundance: many
v_gene: TRBV19
j_gene: TRBJ2-1
d_gene: TRBD2
CDR3aa: CASSILSGRVNEQFF
CDR3nt: TGTGCCAGTAGTATTCTTAGCGGGAGGGTGAATGAGCAGTTCTTC

abundance: few
v_gene: TRBV20-1
j_gene: TRBJ1-1
d_gene: TRBD1
CDR3aa: CSARGQGGRGYTEAFF
CDR3nt: TGCAGTGCTAGGGGACAGGGAGGTCGGGGGTACACTGAAGCTTTCTTT

abundance: many
v_gene: TRBV7-2
j_gene: TRBJ2-7
d_gene: TRBD1
CDR3aa: CASSPGTVSYEQYF
CDR3nt: TGTGCCAGCAGCCCAGGGACAGTCTCCTACGAGCAGTACTTC

abundance: -
v_gene: TRBV7-2
j_gene: TRBJ2-5
d_gene: TRBD2
CDR3aa: CASSLLGRTSGSFLRWTRYF
CDR3nt: TGTGCCAGCAGCTTACTCGGGAGGACTAGCGGGTCCTTCTTACGGTGGACCCGGTACTTC

abundance: few
v_gene: TRBV28
j_gene: TRBJ2-1
d_gene: -
CDR3aa: CASRFGVGSSYNEQFF
CDR3nt: TGTGCCAGCAGATTTGGGGTTGGGAGCTCCTACAATGAGCAGTTCTTC

abundance: many
v_gene: TRBV20-1
j_gene: TRBJ2-7
d_gene: TRBD1
CDR3aa: CSAQRQGIPYEQYF
CDR3nt: TGCAGTGCCCAGAGACAGGGTATACCCTACGAGCAGTACTTC

abundance: -
v_gene: TRBV5-1
j_gene: TRBJ2-5
d_gene: TRBD1
CDR3aa: CASGSTGGGDTQYF
CDR3nt: TGCGCCAGCGGATCCACAGGGGGCGGTGACACCCAGTACTTC

abundance: few
v_gene: TRBV3-1
j_gene: TRBJ2-2
d_gene: TRBD1
CDR3aa: CASSQDELGTGYTGELFF
CDR3nt: TGTGCCAGCAGCCAAGACGAATTGGGGACAGGATACACCGGGGAGCTGTTTTTT

abundance: many
v_gene: TRBV10-3
j_gene: TRBJ2-7
d_gene: -
CDR3aa: CAIREGPGIEQYF
CDR3nt: TGTGCCATCAGGGAGGGACCGGGGATCGAGCAGTACTTC

abundance: -
v_gene: TRBV19
j_gene: TRBJ2-7
d_gene: TRBD1
CDR3aa: CASSRGQGGYEQYF
CDR3nt: TGTGCCAGTAGTAGGGGACAGGGGGGCTACGAGCAGTACTTC

abundance: once
v_gene: TRBV7-9
j_gene: TRBJ2-5
d_gene: -
CDR3aa: CASSLVGYETQYF
CDR3nt: TGTGCCAGCAGCTTAGTGGGGTACGAGACCCAGTACTTC

abundance: many
v_gene: TRBV12-3/TRBV12-4
j_gene: TRBJ1-3
d_gene: TRBD1
CDR3aa: CASRQGLGNTIYF
CDR3nt: TGTGCCAGCAGACAGGGGCTAGGAAACACCATATATTTT

abundance: -
v_gene: TRBV29-1
j_gene: TRBJ2-5
d_gene: TRBD2
CDR3aa: CSVGLAGGETQYF
CDR3nt: TGCAGCGTCGGACTAGCGGGAGGGGAGACCCAGTACTTC

abundance: -
v_gene: TRBV24-1
j_gene: TRBJ1-2
d_gene: TRBD1
CDR3aa: CATSVGQTYGYTF
CDR3nt: TGTGCCACCAGTGTGGGACAGACCTATGGCTACACCTTC

abundance: many
v_gene: TRBV5-1
j_gene: TRBJ2-5
d_gene: TRBD2
CDR3aa: CASSLNGRGETQYF
CDR3nt: TGCGCCAGCAGCTTAAACGGGAGGGGAGAGACCCAGTACTTC

abundance: -
v_gene: TRBV5-1
j_gene: TRBJ1-2
d_gene: -
CDR3aa: CASSLTLNYGYTF
CDR3nt: TGCGCCAGCAGCTTGACGTTGAACTATGGCTACACCTTC

abundance: -
v_gene: TRBV27
j_gene: TRBJ1-1
d_gene: -
CDR3aa: CASSLFSDVTEAFF
CDR3nt: TGTGCCAGCAGTTTATTTTCCGACGTCACTGAAGCTTTCTTT

abundance: many
v_gene: TRBV5-1
j_gene: TRBJ1-3
d_gene: -
CDR3aa: CASSLGQGYRNTIYF
CDR3nt: TGCGCCAGCAGCTTAGGGCAGGGGTACCGAAACACCATATATTTT

abundance: -
v_gene: TRBV24-1
j_gene: TRBJ1-6
d_gene: TRBD1
CDR3aa: CATSAREGTANSPLHF
CDR3nt: TGTGCCACCAGTGCTAGAGAGGGGACAGCAAATTCACCCCTCCACTTT